The 23 T cell receptor beta chains listed next were all sequenced from one sample in a study of blood T cell repertoires in COVID-19. Here immunoSEQ multiplex PCR was the method, and the copy in TCRdb shows in-frame clones only, minus some. The sample records some 270,000 clones, around 85% being singletons. Sequencing used peripheral blood. The receptors were sampled from a human donor with COVID-19, enrolled during active disease. The donor label of this sample is uncertain.

This clone appeared a few times. The chain uses TRBV28 and TRBJ2-7; 8 bases align to TRBD1. With V trimmed by 7 bases and J by 2 bases, 10 bases remained unmatched. The CDR3 extends over 15 amino acids. The germline V gene has CDR1 MDHEN and CDR2 SYDVKM. Here the CDR3 reads CASKPGQGTPYEQYF. CDR3 in DNA: TGTGCCAGCAAACCAGGACAGGGAACCCCCTACGAGCAGTACTTC.

This chain connects TRBV11-2 to TRBJ2-3; a possible D gene is TRBD2 (5 bases). CDR3 length: 15 residues. Germline loops: CDR1 SGHAT, CDR2 FQNNGV. Trimming cost V 1 base and J 1 base, with 9 bases left between them. CDR3 sequence (DNA): TGTGCCAGCAGCTTAGGAGGGAAGCGCACAGATACGCAGTATTTT. Amino acids: CASSLGGKRTDTQYF.

The V and J genes are TRBV28 and TRBJ1-6, with TRBD1 matching 10 bases. V was clipped by 7 bases and J by 8 bases; unmatched bases: 5. CDR3 length equals 14 residues. CDR1 and CDR2 (germline): MDHEN, SYDVKM. CDR3 in DNA: TGTGCCAGCACCTGGACAGGGGGATATTCACCCCTCCACTTT. This codes for CASTWTGGYSPLHF.

The chain has TRBV28 and TRBJ1-1, with 7 bases lining up with TRBD1. The junction had 7 bases not matched to a gene; V was cut back by 7 bases and J by 8 bases. Germline loops: CDR1 MDHEN, CDR2 SYDVKM. This CDR3 contains 12 residues. CDR3 bases: TGTGCCAGCACAAGTTCGACAGGGGAAGCTTTCTTT. Its translation: CASTSSTGEAFF. Looking up the rest from reference TRBV28 and TRBJ1-1 gives the full variable domain: DVKVTQSSRYLVKRTGEKVFLECVQDMDHENMFWYRQDPGLGLRLIYFSYDVKMKEKGDIPEGYSVSREKKERFSLILESASTNQTSMYLCASTSSTGEAFFGQGTRLTVV.

This chain joins TRBV28 and TRBJ2-7; possible D gene TRBD2, 6 bases. Germline CDR1 reads MDHEN; CDR2 reads SYDVKM. Between the trimmed V and J ends, which lost 11 bases and 1 base, there was a span of 15 bases. There are 13 residues in the CDR3. The CDR3 DNA reads as TGTGCCTCGCGGGGCACAACATCCTACGAGCAGTACTTC. It encodes CASRGTTSYEQYF.

Note on this clone: The germline gene is not matched at one end of the junction; a read error may be the cause. The rearrangement uses TRBV19 and TRBJ1-5; TRBD1 matches at 8 bases. Germline V gives CDR1 LNHDA, CDR2 SQIVND (reference sequence). The CDR3 covers 14 residues. CDR3 loop: CASSLGQAPQLQHF. The CDR3 DNA reads TGTGCCAGTAGTCTGGGACAGGCCCCACAGCTCCAGCATTTT.

The chain links TRBV18 to TRBJ2-5, with D perhaps TRBD1 (6 bases). CDR1 is KGHSH, CDR2 LQKENI, per germline. The CDR3 totals 15 residues. V gave up 6 bases and J gave up 3 bases, with 17 bases separating them. The CDR3 sequence is CASSPNRQAEETQYF. The CDR3 DNA is TGTGCCAGCTCTCCTAACCGACAGGCCGAAGAGACCCAGTACTTC.

The chain carries TRBV7-9 and TRBJ1-6, with D perhaps matching TRBD1 (5 bases). Germline-derived CDR1 and CDR2 are SEHNR and FQNEAQ (reference sequence). The CDR3 covers 18 residues. V gave up 4 bases and J gave up 0 bases, with 16 bases separating them. In nucleotides, the CDR3 is TGTGCCAGCAGCTCTTGGCAGGGCCAACCCTCCTATAATTCACCCCTCCACTTT. It is translated as CASSSWQGQPSYNSPLHF.

V gene TRBV3-1 (or the pseudogene TRBV3-2) combines with J gene TRBJ2-1; TRBD2 matches 7 bases. The V segment lost 0 bases and the J segment 6 bases; nucleotides outside the gene matches: 11. The CDR3 covers 17 residues. Germline CDR1 reads LGHDT; CDR2 reads YNNKEL (reference sequence). The CDR3 loop is CASSQDVGGSIVNEQFF. CDR3 DNA sequence: TGTGCCAGCAGCCAAGATGTCGGCGGGAGTATTGTCAATGAGCAGTTCTTC.

This chain connects TRBV28 to TRBJ2-7; 12 bases match TRBD2. Per germline, CDR1 MDHEN and CDR2 SYDVKM. The CDR3 length is 19 residues. Trimming cost V 3 bases and J 5 bases; bases outside gene matches: 17. CDR3 nucleotides: TGTGCCAGCAGTTTTATCCCGCTAGCGGGAGGGCCGAGGCTCCACGAGCAGTACTTC. This codes for CASSFIPLAGGPRLHEQYF.

The chain joins TRBV5-4 to TRBJ1-1; D gene unclear. Germline V CDR1 and CDR2: SGHNT, YYREEE (reference sequence). The CDR3 length is 15 residues. Trimming left V 1 base short and J 1 base short, with 11 bases between. The CDR3 sequence: CASSLKLTQNTEAFF. CDR3 DNA sequence: TGTGCCAGCAGCTTGAAACTCACTCAGAACACTGAAGCTTTCTTT.

This chain connects TRBV11-2 to TRBJ1-1; D is undetermined. Trimming took off 3 bases at V and 0 bases at J, with 5 bases between the two ends. The CDR3 runs 13 residues. Looked up from germline, CDR1 is SGHAT and CDR2 is FQNNGV. CDR3 in amino acids: CASSFPVNTEAFF. The CDR3 DNA sequence: TGTGCCAGCAGCTTTCCAGTGAACACTGAAGCTTTCTTT.

The V call is TRBV5-1, the J call TRBJ2-1, with TRBD2 matching 12 bases. The CDR3 covers 16 residues. Germline V gene sequence: CDR1 SGHRS, CDR2 YFSETQ. V gave up 0 bases and J gave up 7 bases; unmatched junction bases: 5. CDR3 region: CASSLVLAGGGNEQFF. DNA of the CDR3: TGCGCCAGCAGCTTGGTGCTAGCGGGAGGGGGAAATGAGCAGTTCTTC.

This clone was seen a single time. This chain joins TRBV7-3 and TRBJ2-3, with D maybe TRBD2 (6 bases). In germline, CDR1 is SGHTA, CDR2 FQGTGA. V lost 3 bases and J lost 2, with 9 bases in between. The CDR3 has 14 residues. This CDR3 reads CASSFGGTTDTQYF. For the CDR3, the DNA is TGTGCCAGCAGCTTCGGAGGGACCACAGATACGCAGTATTTT.

The V call is TRBV19, the J call TRBJ1-2, with D tentatively TRBD1 (6 bases). This CDR3 is 15 amino acids long. Trimming cost V 6 bases and J 3 bases, with 17 bases left between them. Germline V gene lookup returns CDR1 LNHDA and CDR2 SQIVND (reference sequence). In DNA, the CDR3 is TGTGCCAGTAGCCCCCATTTACAGGGTGACTATGGCTACACCTTC. Translated, it gives CASSPHLQGDYGYTF. The entire variable domain, with the rest obtained from reference TRBV19 and TRBJ1-2, is as follows: DGGITQSPKYLFRKEGQNVTLSCEQNLNHDAMYWYRQDPGQGLRLIYYSQIVNDFQKGDIAEGYSVSREKKESFPLTVTSAQKNPTAFYLCASSPHLQGDYGYTFGSGTRLTVV.

J is TRBJ2-7 and V is TRBV3-1 (or the pseudogene TRBV3-2); D perhaps matches TRBD2 (6 bases). The CDR3 loop spans 15 amino acids. Germline V CDR1 and CDR2: LGHDT, YNNKEL (reference sequence). V gave up 3 bases and J gave up 7 bases, with 19 bases separating them. The CDR3 region has the DNA TGTGCCAGCAGCCAGGGGCGGGACCCTCTCCGGGAGCAGTACTTC. Its protein product is CASSQGRDPLREQYF.

The chain links TRBV19 to TRBJ2-3, with D hard to call. CDR3 size: 13 residues. Trimming cost V 7 bases and J 2 bases, with 10 bases left between them. CDR1 is LNHDA, CDR2 SQIVND, per germline (reference sequence). CDR3 sequence: CASKADFTDTQYF. CDR3 DNA: TGTGCCAGTAAGGCGGATTTCACAGATACGCAGTATTTT.

V usage is TRBV30 and J usage is TRBJ2-2, with TRBD1 matching over 7 bases. This CDR3 has 15 amino acids. Germline CDR1 and CDR2: GTSNPN and SVGIG (reference sequence). V lost 0 bases and J lost 6; bases outside the gene matches: 7. The DNA for the CDR3 is TGTGCCTGGAGTGTAATAACAGGGGAATCCGGGGAGCTGTTTTTT. Translated, it gives CAWSVITGESGELFF.

This clone was picked up one time. CDR3 DNA: TGTGCCAGCAGCCGGACGGGGGGCGGGGAAAAACTGTTTTTT. Its translation is CASSRTGGGEKLFF. The chain couples TRBV14 to TRBJ1-4, with a possible D match to TRBD1 (6 bases). The CDR3 runs to 14 residues. CDR1 is SGHDN, CDR2 FVKESK, per germline. V was cut by 4 bases and J by 8 bases, with 14 bases left in between.

The V gene is TRBV4-1, the J gene TRBJ2-7, with D perhaps matching TRBD1 (5 bases). This CDR3 region has 13 residues. Germline V gene sequence: CDR1 MGHRA, CDR2 YSYEKL. The germline V and J ends were trimmed by 4 bases and 3 bases, with 10 bases remaining between them. DNA for the CDR3: TGCGCCAGCAGCCCGACAGATTTCTACGAGCAGTACTTC. Translation: CASSPTDFYEQYF.

V and J are TRBV5-1 and TRBJ2-1; 13 positions match TRBD2. CDR3 length: 16 residues. The V and J ends lost 3 bases and 6 bases, in that order; junction bases with no gene match: 6. Germline V gives CDR1 SGHRS, CDR2 YFSETQ. The CDR3 nucleotides are TGCGCCAGCAGCTCCTGGACTAGCGGGAGTGTCAATGAGCAGTTCTTC. Its protein product is CASSSWTSGSVNEQFF.

This chain joins TRBV29-1 and TRBJ1-2, with TRBD1 matching 10 bases. The CDR3 runs 12 residues. The junction had 4 bases not matched to a gene; V was cut back by 6 bases and J by 6 bases. Germline lookup yields CDR1 SQVTM and CDR2 ANQGSEA. The DNA for the CDR3 is TGCAGCGTCGGACAGGGGGAGGATGGCTACACCTTC. It yields the protein CSVGQGEDGYTF.

The V gene is TRBV28, the J gene TRBJ2-1; D is possibly TRBD2 (7 bases). The CDR3 sequence is 15 residues long. The V gene's germline CDR1 is MDHEN and CDR2 SYDVKM. V lost 3 bases, J lost 4 bases, and 13 bases lay in between. Here the CDR3 reads CASSFGGARYNEQFF. The CDR3 DNA reads TGTGCCAGCAGTTTTGGGGGGGCGAGGTACAATGAGCAGTTCTTC.